The 29 T cell receptor beta chains given below trace back to one sample, sequenced in a study of naive and memory T cell subsets. Both TRBC1 and TRBC2 were covered by a beta constant-region primer of two equimolar oligonucleotides. Via MiXCR, TCRdb re-called the UMI-ligation and nested PCR reads, giving one row per CDR3 protein. Among 120,000 to 150,000 distinct CDR3 sequences listed, about a sixth were seen once. Sequenced material: naive CD4+ T cells from blood. The receptors here all came from a human donor in good health.

J is TRBJ2-1 and V is TRBV14; D remains unclear. The CDR3 is made up of 13 amino acids. V was trimmed by 4 bases and J by 9 bases, leaving 13 bases between them. CDR1 is SGHDN, CDR2 FVKESK, per germline. DNA of the CDR3: TGTGCCAGCAGCCCGAACAGAGTGAGTGAGCAGTTCTTC. As protein: CASSPNRVSEQFF.

This clonotype came up many times. The V call is TRBV12-3 or TRBV12-4, the J call TRBJ1-1; D might be TRBD1 (5 bases). V was pared by 4 bases and J by 8 bases, with 23 bases between. The CDR3 is made up of 16 amino acids. The CDR3 here is CASSSAPLTGASEAFF. In DNA form, the CDR3 reads TGTGCCAGCAGTTCCGCTCCCCTCACAGGCGCTTCCGAAGCTTTCTTT.

This clonotype was found a few times. The chain recombines TRBV20-1 with TRBJ2-7; D may be TRBD2 (5 bases). Trimming left V 3 bases short and J 6 bases short, with 18 bases between. In germline, CDR1 is DFQATT, CDR2 SNEGSKA (reference sequence). The CDR3 extends over 14 amino acids. The CDR3 protein is CSAREERGNVEQYF. The CDR3 bases are TGCAGTGCTAGGGAGGAGAGAGGTAATGTCGAGCAGTACTTC.

This sequence joins TRBV15 and TRBJ2-5; D possibly uses TRBD1 or TRBD2 (5 bases each). Between the trimmed V and J ends, which lost 0 bases and 5 bases, there was a span of 13 bases. The CDR3 runs 15 residues. Germline CDR1 LNHNV, CDR2 YYDKDF (reference sequence). CDR3 DNA: TGTGCCACCAGCAGAGATGGGGGTCTCCGGGAGACCCAGTACTTC. Amino acids: CATSRDGGLRETQYF.

The sample holds a few counts of this clonotype. V and J are TRBV5-4 and TRBJ2-5; TRBD1 agrees at 7 bases. CDR3 size: 16 residues. J gave up 2 bases and V 1 base, and 8 bases lay outside the gene matches. Germline CDR1 SGHNT, CDR2 YYREEE (reference sequence). The CDR3 nucleotides read TGTGCCAGCAGCTTGCCCGGGACAGAGGAACAAGAGACCCAGTACTTC. It is translated as CASSLPGTEEQETQYF.

The sample holds a few counts of this clonotype. The rearrangement joins TRBV20-1 to TRBJ2-3, with D possibly TRBD2 on 5 matching bases. The CDR3 length is 12 residues. Germline CDR1 reads DFQATT; CDR2 reads SNEGSKA (reference sequence). Trimming cost V 3 bases and J 4 bases, with 8 bases left between them. The CDR3 DNA reads TGCAGTGCTAGCGGGAACGCAGATACGCAGTATTTT. Residues: CSASGNADTQYF.

This clonotype was seen a handful of times. The J gene is TRBJ2-3, the V gene TRBV14, with TRBD1 as a possible D gene (7 bases). Germline V lookup: CDR1 SGHDN, CDR2 FVKESK. CDR3 size: 15 residues. V dropped 4 bases and J dropped 7 bases, with 18 bases sitting between them. As DNA, the CDR3 is TGTGCCAGCAGCCCACGTCCCAGGGGGGCTTATACGCAGTATTTT. It translates to CASSPRPRGAYTQYF.

In its sample, this clonotype was seen a few times. V and J are TRBV11-2 and TRBJ2-3; no clear D gene. Per the germline V gene, CDR1 is SGHAT and CDR2 is FQNNGV. This CDR3 contains 15 residues. V gave up 2 bases and J gave up 2 bases, with 11 bases separating them. CDR3 coding DNA: TGTGCCAGCAGCTTATCCCGAAGACACACAGATACGCAGTATTTT. Its protein product is CASSLSRRHTDTQYF.

The sample holds a few counts of this clonotype. The V and J genes are TRBV7-9 and TRBJ1-1; a weak D match, TRBD1 (5 bases). The V gene's germline CDR1 is SEHNR and CDR2 FQNEAQ (reference sequence). CDR3 length: 13 amino acids. V lost 1 base to trimming and J lost 7 bases, with 10 bases between them. The CDR3 here is CASSLEAQGEAFF. In nucleotides, the CDR3 is TGTGCCAGCAGCTTAGAGGCGCAGGGTGAAGCTTTCTTT. Full variable domain (rest looked up from reference TRBV7-9 and TRBJ1-1): DTGVSQNPRHKITKRGQNVTFRCDPISEHNRLYWYRQTLGQGPEFLTYFQNEAQLEKSRLLSDRFSAERPKGSFSTLEIQRTEQGDSAMYLCASSLEAQGEAFFGQGTRLTVV.

This clonotype was seen a few times. The DNA for the CDR3 is TGCAGTGCTAGATGGGGGAATCGAGTTAGCACAGATACGCAGTATTTT. Translation: CSARWGNRVSTDTQYF. The V and J genes are TRBV20-1 and TRBJ2-3, with D possibly called TRBD1 or TRBD2 (5 bases each). CDR1 is DFQATT, CDR2 SNEGSKA, per germline (reference sequence). CDR3 length: 16 amino acids. The V and J ends lost 2 bases and 0 bases respectively, with 15 bases between them.

This clonotype was seen only a few times. The gene calls are TRBV3-1 and TRBJ1-2; D is uncertain. Germline V gives CDR1 LGHDT, CDR2 YNNKEL (reference sequence). Trimming left V 1 base short and J 2 bases short, with 8 bases between. The CDR3 consists of 14 residues. In nucleotides, the CDR3 is TGTGCCAGCAGCCAAGTGGCAGAAAACTATGGCTACACCTTC. It codes for CASSQVAENYGYTF.

CDR3 loop: CASSEAPGQSYEQYF. The CDR3 coding sequence is TGTGCCAGCAGTGAAGCCCCGGGACAGAGCTACGAGCAGTACTTC. The chain links TRBV2 to TRBJ2-7; 7 bases align to TRBD1. Germline lookup yields CDR1 SNHLY and CDR2 FYNNEI. V shed 0 bases and J 3 bases; nucleotides not matched to a gene: 5. This CDR3 region has 15 residues.

The table lists this clonotype with a few counts. The V call is TRBV5-6, the J call TRBJ2-7; D remains ambiguous. V lost 4 bases and J lost 3, with 14 bases in between. The CDR3 contains 14 residues. CDR1 and CDR2 from the germline V gene are SGHDT and YYEEEE. CDR3 nucleotide sequence: TGTGCCAGCAGCGTCCTGCAACGATTCTACGAGCAGTACTTC. Its translation: CASSVLQRFYEQYF.

This clonotype was observed once. In nucleotides, the CDR3 is TGTGCCAGCAGTCCCGACCTAGGACCCCTCCACTTT. Translated, it gives CASSPDLGPLHF. The gene calls are TRBV27 and TRBJ1-6; D is uncertain. CDR1 is MNHEY and CDR2 is SMNVEV in the germline V gene (reference sequence). This CDR3 has 12 amino acids. Trimming shortened V by 5 bases and J by 12 bases, and 11 bases separated the two germline ends.

V and J are TRBV19 and TRBJ1-1; D not certain. V was trimmed by 5 bases and J by 4 bases, leaving 11 bases between them. The CDR3 is made up of 13 amino acids. Germline-derived CDR1 and CDR2 are LNHDA and SQIVND (reference sequence). Here the CDR3 DNA reads TGTGCCAGTAGTCCCCCTCCGGCCACTGAAGCTTTCTTT. This encodes CASSPPPATEAFF.

This clonotype occurred once. The chain employs TRBV28 and TRBJ2-5; D may match TRBD1 or TRBD2 (5 bases each). Per the germline V gene, CDR1 is MDHEN and CDR2 is SYDVKM. CDR3 size: 14 residues. Trimming left V 9 bases short and J 5 bases short, with 19 bases between. In DNA, the CDR3 is TGTGCCAGTAGCCGGGACCAGCAACGGGAGACCCAGTACTTC. It specifies CASSRDQQRETQYF.

CDR3 sequence: CSGGAPLGGVPDTQYF. In DNA, the CDR3 is TGCAGCGGAGGAGCCCCCTTAGGAGGGGTACCAGATACGCAGTATTTT. The chain has TRBV29-1 and TRBJ2-3; possibly TRBD2 for D (6 bases). With 7 bases removed from V and 4 bases from J, the gap between germline ends came to 24 bases. This CDR3 spans 16 amino acids. Germline CDR1 is SQVTM and CDR2 is ANQGSEA.

This clonotype came up a few times. The chain combines TRBV27 with TRBJ1-3; D perhaps matches TRBD1 (5 bases). Trimming took 8 bases from V and 1 from J, leaving 15 bases between them. The CDR3 loop spans 15 amino acids. Per germline, CDR1 MNHEY and CDR2 SMNVEV (reference sequence). CDR3 in amino acids: CASPREGSSGNTIYF. CDR3 DNA: TGTGCCAGCCCGCGGGAGGGGAGTTCTGGAAACACCATATATTTT.

This clonotype was detected a few times. V and J are TRBV15 and TRBJ1-1; D remains ambiguous. The germline V gene has CDR1 LNHNV and CDR2 YYDKDF (reference sequence). V lost 2 bases to trimming and J lost 11 bases, with 18 bases between them. The CDR3 has 14 residues. The CDR3: CATSRSQVPRLAFF. CDR3 DNA sequence: TGTGCCACCAGCAGATCACAAGTCCCACGGCTGGCTTTCTTT.

The sample holds a few counts of this clonotype. This chain connects TRBV20-1 to TRBJ2-7, with TRBD2 identical over 7 bases. V was clipped by 6 bases and J by 0 bases; unmatched bases: 11. Germline V lookup: CDR1 DFQATT, CDR2 SNEGSKA (reference sequence). The CDR3 contains 15 residues. The CDR3 reads CSARAGSGNSYEQYF. The CDR3 DNA reads as TGCAGTGCCCGGGCAGGCAGCGGGAACTCCTACGAGCAGTACTTC.

The V and J genes are TRBV4-1 and TRBJ1-1; 8 bases are a match to TRBD1. CDR1 MGHRA and CDR2 YSYEKL come from the germline V gene. Trimming cost V 2 bases and J 10 bases; bases outside gene matches: 6. The CDR3 contains 13 residues. The CDR3 nucleotides are TGCGCCAGCAGCCAAACAGGGGGGAGTGGAGCTTTCTTT. Protein sequence: CASSQTGGSGAFF.

This clonotype was detected only a few times. V gene TRBV4-1 combines with J gene TRBJ2-5; D ambiguous. The CDR3 has 15 residues. The germline CDR1 and CDR2 sequences are MGHRA and YSYEKL. Trimming removed 0 bases from V and 0 bases from J, with 8 bases in between. CDR3 bases: TGCGCCAGCAGCCAAGATCAGACCTACCAAGAGACCCAGTACTTC. Residues: CASSQDQTYQETQYF.

The table lists this clonotype with a few counts. This could be a read error, since a much larger clone is one nucleotide away. The chain has TRBV5-1 and TRBJ2-5; D call uncertain. This CDR3 comprises 11 residues. Germline CDR1 is SGHRS and CDR2 is YFSETQ. Deletions cut 0 bases from V and 7 bases from J, with 4 bases between. The CDR3 DNA follows: TGCGCCAGCAGCTTGGAAGCGACCCAGTACTTC. This sequence encodes CASSLEATQYF.

The chain couples TRBV12-3 or TRBV12-4 to TRBJ1-1; weak D call: TRBD1 (6 bases). There are 14 residues in the CDR3. V was clipped by 5 bases and J by 5 bases, with 15 bases between them. In nucleotides, the CDR3 is TGTGCCAGCAGTGAATCCAGGGGTTCGACTGAAGCTTTCTTT. It codes for CASSESRGSTEAFF.

J is TRBJ1-5 and V is TRBV20-1; D is possibly TRBD1 (5 bases). Germline CDR1 DFQATT, CDR2 SNEGSKA (reference sequence). Trimming pared 6 bases from V and 2 bases from J, leaving 11 bases between. This CDR3 has 13 residues. CDR3 loop: CSARRDGNQPQHF. Here the CDR3 DNA reads TGCAGTGCACGGAGGGACGGCAATCAGCCCCAGCATTTT.

This clonotype occurred a few times. This chain uses TRBV12-3 or TRBV12-4 with TRBJ2-7; 8 bases line up with TRBD1. V trimming: 5 bases; J trimming: 6 bases; junction bases outside the gene matches: 9. This CDR3 comprises 14 residues. The CDR3, as DNA: TGTGCCAGCAGTCATCAGGGCCAGGGGGCCGAGCAGTACTTC. The encoded protein is CASSHQGQGAEQYF.

This clonotype has only a few counts. The chain's CDR3 is CASSLTEINYEQYF. The CDR3 nucleotides are TGTGCCAGCAGTTTAACCGAAATTAACTACGAGCAGTACTTC. V gene TRBV12-3 or TRBV12-4 combines with J gene TRBJ2-7; D gene ambiguous. The length of the CDR3 is 14 residues. Trimming left V 2 bases short and J 3 bases short, with 11 bases between.

This clonotype was seen more than once but under ten times. The V call is TRBV7-2, the J call TRBJ2-7; 7 bases align to TRBD2. This CDR3 contains 15 residues. CDR1 and CDR2 from the germline V gene are SGHTA and FQGNSA. Trimming removed 2 bases from V and 6 bases from J; junction bases left unmatched: 10. The CDR3 region is CASSLQWGGAGEQYF. CDR3 coding DNA: TGTGCCAGCAGCTTACAGTGGGGGGGTGCGGGCGAGCAGTACTTC.

The rearrangement uses TRBV7-2 and TRBJ2-7; 10 bases align to TRBD2. CDR1 is SGHTA and CDR2 is FQGNSA in the germline V gene. This CDR3 is built from 16 residues. The J segment lost 0 bases and the V segment lost 5 bases, leaving 7 bases of the junction unmatched. The CDR3 DNA is TGTGCCAGCAGCCTTCGAACTAGCGGGAACTCCTACGAGCAGTACTTC. Translation gives CASSLRTSGNSYEQYF. The full variable domain, rest sourced from reference TRBV7-2 and TRBJ2-7, is GAGVSQSPSNKVTEKGKDVELRCDPISGHTALYWYRQSLGQGLEFLIYFQGNSAPDKSGLPSDRFSAERTGGSVSTLTIQRTQQEDSAVYLCASSLRTSGNSYEQYFGPGTRLTVT.